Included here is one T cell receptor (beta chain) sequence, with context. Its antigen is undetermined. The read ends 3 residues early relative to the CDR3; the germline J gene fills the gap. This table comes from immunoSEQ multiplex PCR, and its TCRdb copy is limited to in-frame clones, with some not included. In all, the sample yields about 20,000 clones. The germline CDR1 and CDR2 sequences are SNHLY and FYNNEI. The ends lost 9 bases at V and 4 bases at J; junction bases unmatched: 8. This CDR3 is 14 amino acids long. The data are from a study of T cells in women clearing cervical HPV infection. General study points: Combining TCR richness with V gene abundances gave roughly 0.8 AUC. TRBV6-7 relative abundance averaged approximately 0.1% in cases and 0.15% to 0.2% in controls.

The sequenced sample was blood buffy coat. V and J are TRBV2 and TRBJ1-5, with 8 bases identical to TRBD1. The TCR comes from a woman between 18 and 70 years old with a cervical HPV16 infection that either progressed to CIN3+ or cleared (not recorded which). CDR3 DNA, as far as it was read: TGTGCCAGTTCTTTACAGGGGGGAAATCAGCCC. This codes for CASSLQGGNQP. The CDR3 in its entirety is CASSLQGGNQPQHF. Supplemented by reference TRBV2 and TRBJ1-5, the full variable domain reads EPEVTQTPSHQVTQMGQEVILRCVPISNHLYFYWYRQILGQKVEFLVSFYNNEISEKSEIFDDQFSVERPDGSNFTLKIRSTKLEDSAMYFCASSLQGGNQPQHFGDGTRLSIL.